These 19 T cell receptor beta chains were sequenced from one sample in a study of T cell repertoires in cytomegalovirus infection. TCRdb passed the reads through MiXCR, listing each CDR3 protein once. Of about 500,000 distinct CDR3 sequences in the sample, around 35% are singletons; the top ten hold 17%. Their antigen targets remain unknown. The input for sequencing was cultured PBMCs, taken from culture after CMV antigen stimulation. These receptors were obtained from a human donor in good health (CMV status not recorded). Some clones in this sample may be carry-over from other donors' samples.

This clonotype was counted between two and nine times. This rearrangement joins TRBV27 to TRBJ1-1; 9 bases fit TRBD1. The CDR3 runs to 16 residues. Per the germline V gene, CDR1 is MNHEY and CDR2 is SMNVEV (reference sequence). The trim removed 10 bases at V and 0 bases at J, leaving 12 bases unmatched. CDR3 sequence (DNA): TGTGCCACCTTGGACAGGGGACCCTCCTTGAACACTGAAGCTTTCTTT. Translated: CATLDRGPSLNTEAFF.

This chain links TRBV28 with TRBJ2-1; TRBD2 agrees at 14 bases. CDR1 MDHEN and CDR2 SYDVKM come from the germline V gene. Trimming removed 4 bases from V and 8 bases from J; junction bases left unmatched: 10. This CDR3 spans 17 amino acids. In DNA, the CDR3 is TGTGCCAGCAGTTCCGGCGGACTAGCGGGAGGAATCGATGAGCAGTTCTTC. This translates into CASSSGGLAGGIDEQFF.

The chain joins TRBV6-8 to TRBJ2-2, with D possibly TRBD2 on 5 matching bases. The CDR3 totals 15 residues. Germline V lookup: CDR1 MNHGY, CDR2 SAAAGT. Trimming removed 5 bases from V and 1 base from J, with 11 bases in between. The chain's CDR3 is CASSRVGVNTGELFF. In DNA form, the CDR3 reads TGTGCCAGCAGTAGGGTCGGGGTGAACACCGGGGAGCTGTTTTTT.

This clonotype has a count of ten or more. The gene calls are TRBV7-2 and TRBJ1-5; D is possibly TRBD1 (5 bases). The CDR3 length is 13 residues. The germline V gene has CDR1 SGHTA and CDR2 FQGNSA. Trimming shortened V by 6 bases and J by 7 bases, and 13 bases separated the two germline ends. The CDR3 bases are TGTGCCAGCAGTCTCAGGGTGGAACAGCCCCAGCATTTT. It encodes CASSLRVEQPQHF.

On this clonotype itself: Just one base apart from a much larger clone, this may be a read error. The chain couples TRBV7-2 to TRBJ2-7; perhaps D is TRBD1 or TRBD2 (5 bases each). V lost 5 bases and J lost 5, with 19 bases in between. From germline, CDR1 is SGHTA and CDR2 FQGNSA. The CDR3 is 15 amino acids. The CDR3 DNA follows: TGTGCCAGCAGCCATCGGGGCTCCGCGGCCGACGAGCAGTACGTC. It is translated as CASSHRGSAADEQYV.

The chain is built from TRBV6-5 and TRBJ1-3; no reliable D call. The CDR3 is made up of 15 amino acids. Between the trimmed V and J ends, which lost 5 bases and 0 bases, there was a span of 11 bases. Germline lookup yields CDR1 MNHEY and CDR2 SVGAGI. CDR3: CASSPLGLSGNTIYF. DNA of the CDR3: TGTGCCAGCAGTCCACTCGGACTCTCTGGAAACACCATATATTTT.

V is TRBV13 and J is TRBJ2-7, with 11 bases aligning to TRBD2. Trimming at V came to 2 bases and at J to 5 bases, leaving 14 bases not matched to a gene. The V gene's germline CDR1 is PRHDT and CDR2 FYEKMQ (reference sequence). This CDR3 comprises 18 residues. The CDR3 DNA reads TGTGCCAGCAGCTTAATATCGCGGCTGGGGACTAGCGGAAACGAGCAGTACTTC. It is translated as CASSLISRLGTSGNEQYF.

The chain links TRBV28 to TRBJ1-1; TRBD1 might be the D (6 bases). The ends were cut back, 1 base at V and 2 bases at J, with 17 bases in the middle. The CDR3 is 17 amino acids. CDR1 and CDR2 from the germline V gene are MDHEN and SYDVKM. Here the CDR3 reads CASSLYASGQLNTEAFF. The CDR3 DNA sequence: TGTGCCAGCAGTTTATACGCCTCCGGACAGTTAAACACTGAAGCTTTCTTT.

This sequence joins TRBV5-6 and TRBJ2-7, with TRBD2 matching over 12 bases. J gave up 6 bases and V 4 bases, and 2 bases lay outside the gene matches. There are 13 residues in the CDR3. The germline V gene encodes CDR1 SGHDT and CDR2 YYEEEE. The CDR3 DNA is TGTGCCAGCAGCACGGGACTAGCGGGCGAGCAGTACTTC. Translating it yields CASSTGLAGEQYF.

This clonotype was picked up a small number of times. This chain joins TRBV6-2 or TRBV6-3 and TRBJ2-3; a weak D match, TRBD1 (5 bases). V shed 0 bases and J shed 4 bases, with 14 bases lying between them. The germline V gene has CDR1 MNHEY and CDR2 SVGEGT. The CDR3 sequence is 16 residues long. CDR3: CASSYSTGGVADTQYF. The CDR3 DNA follows: TGTGCCAGCAGTTACTCAACAGGTGGTGTTGCAGATACGCAGTATTTT.

V and J are TRBV6-1 and TRBJ1-2; 7 bases agree with TRBD1. The CDR3 is 16 amino acids. Trimming took 5 bases from V and 4 from J; bases not matched to a gene: 13. Germline assignment: CDR1 MNHNS and CDR2 SASEGT. CDR3 nucleotides: TGTGCCAGCAGTTCAGGCGCCAACAGGGGCCCCTATGGCTACACCTTC. This gives the protein CASSSGANRGPYGYTF.

This clonotype is a singleton in its sample. The chain combines TRBV4-1 with TRBJ2-1; maybe TRBD2 (6 bases). Germline lookup yields CDR1 MGHRA and CDR2 YSYEKL. This CDR3 is 15 amino acids long. Trimming stripped 1 base from V and 5 bases from J, with 12 bases between. CDR3 protein: CASSQAPGAHNEQFF. CDR3 in DNA: TGCGCCAGCAGCCAAGCCCCGGGAGCGCACAATGAGCAGTTCTTC.

The genes are TRBV6-1 and TRBJ2-3; perhaps TRBD1 as D (6 bases). The CDR3 spans 17 residues. Trimming left V 5 bases short and J 1 base short, with 19 bases between. From germline, CDR1 is MNHNS and CDR2 SASEGT. The CDR3: CASSYLQGAGGTDTQYF. DNA for the CDR3: TGTGCCAGCAGTTACCTACAGGGAGCAGGTGGCACAGATACGCAGTATTTT.

V usage is TRBV9 and J usage is TRBJ2-3; 7 positions match TRBD1. J gave up 2 bases and V 0 bases, and 6 bases lay outside the gene matches. The CDR3 length is 16 residues. The germline gives CDR1 SGDLS, CDR2 YYNGEE. CDR3 sequence (DNA): TGTGCCAGCAGCGTAGGACAGGGAAGGTCCACAGATACGCAGTATTTT. It yields the protein CASSVGQGRSTDTQYF.

The sample holds a few counts of this clonotype. The genes are TRBV7-2 and TRBJ1-4; TRBD1 aligns across 8 bases. Germline V lookup: CDR1 SGHTA, CDR2 FQGNSA. The length of the CDR3 is 14 residues. J lost 7 bases, V lost 5 bases, and 6 bases had no gene match. The DNA for the CDR3 is TGTGCCAGCAGCCTGGGACAGGAATTTGAAAAACTGTTTTTT. It translates to CASSLGQEFEKLFF.

V gene TRBV4-1 combines with J gene TRBJ2-3; 7 positions match TRBD2. V was clipped by 0 bases and J by 2 bases; unmatched bases: 5. The V gene's germline CDR1 is MGHRA and CDR2 YSYEKL. The CDR3 length is 16 residues. The CDR3 reads CASSQETGGFTDTQYF. The CDR3 DNA is TGCGCCAGCAGCCAAGAAACGGGAGGCTTCACAGATACGCAGTATTTT.

J is TRBJ2-7 and V is TRBV6-2 or TRBV6-3; 7 bases line up with TRBD2. The CDR3 spans 15 residues. Germline V gene sequence: CDR1 MNHEY, CDR2 SVGEGT. After removal of 8 bases from V and 4 bases from J, the junction contained 14 bases not matched to a gene. This CDR3 is CASREGLAAVYEQYV. In DNA form, the CDR3 reads TGTGCCAGCCGTGAGGGGCTAGCGGCGGTATACGAGCAGTACGTC.

The rearrangement joins TRBV10-3 to TRBJ2-7, with D perhaps matching TRBD1 (6 bases). V shed 6 bases and J shed 5 bases, with 17 bases lying between them. CDR1 is ENHRY, CDR2 SYGVKD, per germline. The CDR3 sequence is 14 residues long. The CDR3 DNA reads as TGTGCCATCAGGGCAGGGGTATTCATGGACGAGCAGTACTTC. It yields the protein CAIRAGVFMDEQYF.

This clonotype occurred a few times. This chain uses TRBV7-2 with TRBJ1-1; D unresolved. This CDR3 region has 13 residues. The V gene's germline CDR1 is SGHTA and CDR2 FQGNSA. V lost 7 bases and J lost 4, with 13 bases in between. This CDR3 is CASNYGIRTEAFF. The CDR3 DNA reads TGTGCCAGCAACTACGGGATACGCACTGAAGCTTTCTTT.